The present T cell receptor beta chain was sequenced within a study of T cells in Graves' hyperthyroidism and ophthalmopathy. This clonotype was seen a handful of times. What it recognizes is unknown. TCR beta CDR3 regions were amplified from RNA. When the TCR CDR3 underwent first-round RT-PCR, the HTBI primer set was used. TCRdb processed the multiplex PCR reads anew with MiXCR; each CDR3 protein has one entry. The repertoire consists of some 560,000 distinct CDR3 sequences, with approximately 15% occurring once and the leading ten covering around 13%. This CDR3 region has 17 residues. CDR1 is SGHVS and CDR2 is FQNEAQ in the germline V gene. The V and J ends lost 4 bases and 11 bases respectively, with 29 bases between them. Points from the study as a whole: Median prediction lead before ophthalmopathy onset was 6.5 months with the model.

For Graves' hyperthyroidism to be stable, ophthalmopathy could not progress within 18 months. The chain combines TRBV7-8 with TRBJ1-1, with a possible D match to TRBD1 (5 bases). The TCR was taken from a woman between 35 and 50 years old with Graves' hyperthyroidism. The specimen was blood. This CDR3 reads CASSSNRFGLIRASAFF. CDR3 bases: TGTGCCAGCAGCTCTAACAGGTTTGGGCTCATCAGGGCCTCGGCTTTCTTT.